These 17 T cell receptor beta chains were sequenced from one sample in a study of CXCR3-negative and CXCR3-positive naive CD8 T cells. Points from the study as a whole: Naive cells with CXCR3 showed TRB CDR3s that were more hydrophobic than those in CXCR3-negative naive cells.

No cognate antigen is known for these TCRs. 5' RACE with UMI labels generated the TRB cDNA libraries. TCRdb processed the 5' RACE reads again and assigns one entry to each CDR3 protein, with no DNA. This table holds about 120,000 distinct CDR3 sequences. Input material: naive CXCR3+ CD8+ T cells from blood. Subset meaning: CD45RO-CCR7+CD27+CD95- naive CD8+ T cells expressing CXCR3 (TNR3+). Receptor source: a human donor in good health. Some clones in this sample may be carry-over from other donors' samples.

V gene TRBV19 combines with J gene TRBJ2-7; TCRdb calls TRBD1, which cannot be checked without DNA. The germline V gene encodes CDR1 LNHDA and CDR2 SQIVND (reference sequence). The CDR3 has 14 residues. CDR3 amino acids: CASSMAGGSYEQYF. The full variable domain, with the rest looked up from reference TRBV19 and TRBJ2-7, is DGGITQSPKYLFRKEGQNVTLSCEQNLNHDAMYWYRQDPGQGLRLIYYSQIVNDFQKGDIAEGYSVSREKKESFPLTVTSAQKNPTAFYLCASSMAGGSYEQYFGPGTRLTVT.

This chain uses TRBV15 with TRBJ2-2; no DNA is available, so the TRBD2 call from TCRdb remains unchecked. Germline values: CDR1 LNHNV, CDR2 YYDKDF (reference sequence). This CDR3 has 19 residues. The chain's CDR3 is CATSMRPGRLAGHTGELFF. The full variable domain, with the rest looked up from reference TRBV15 and TRBJ2-2, is DAMVIQNPRYQVTQFGKPVTLSCSQTLNHNVMYWYQQKSSQAPKLLFHYYDKDFNNEADTPDNFQSRRPNTSFCFLDIRSPGLGDTAMYLCATSMRPGRLAGHTGELFFGEGSRLTVL.

The chain couples TRBV19 to TRBJ2-2; the D call from TCRdb, TRBD2, cannot be confirmed without DNA. Looked up from germline, CDR1 is LNHDA and CDR2 is SQIVND (reference sequence). The CDR3 contains 20 residues. CDR3 loop: CASSIDIGFSAGANTGELFF.

The genes are TRBV2 and TRBJ2-3. The germline gives CDR1 SNHLY, CDR2 FYNNEI. The CDR3 length is 16 residues. CDR3 residues: CASSEITARYTDTQYF.

The V and J genes are TRBV20-1 and TRBJ2-7; TCRdb's D gene call, TRBD1, goes unchecked for lack of DNA. Germline V gene lookup returns CDR1 DFQATT and CDR2 SNEGSKA (reference sequence). This CDR3 region has 15 residues. CDR3 in amino acids: CSASTGSNPSYEQYF.

The V and J genes are TRBV12-2 and TRBJ1-1; TCRdb indicates TRBD1, and absent DNA this call remains unverified. TRBV12-2 constitutes a pseudogene. The CDR3 is 18 residues long. CDR3 region: CASRLALWDRKGDTEAFF.

The CDR3 sequence is CASSPQRGGVHNEQFF. V usage is TRBV12-3 or TRBV12-4 and J usage is TRBJ2-1; lacking DNA, the TRBD1 call made by TCRdb goes unchecked. The CDR3 extends over 16 amino acids.

The rearrangement links TRBV29-1 to TRBJ2-3; TCRdb returns TRBD1, unconfirmable since there is no DNA. Looked up from germline, CDR1 is SQVTM and CDR2 is ANQGSEA. The CDR3 has 14 residues. CDR3 amino acids: CSVEPGGRTDTQYF.

The chain is built from TRBV7-9 and TRBJ2-7; TCRdb lists TRBD1, though no DNA is available to test this call. The CDR3 consists of 15 residues. The V gene's germline CDR1 is SEHNR and CDR2 FQNEAQ (reference sequence). CDR3 region: CASSLDGTSSYEQYF. The full variable domain, completed using reference TRBV7-9 and TRBJ2-7, is DTGVSQNPRHKITKRGQNVTFRCDPISEHNRLYWYRQTLGQGPEFLTYFQNEAQLEKSRLLSDRFSAERPKGSFSTLEIQRTEQGDSAMYLCASSLDGTSSYEQYFGPGTRLTVT.

The rearrangement links TRBV28 to TRBJ2-5. Germline CDR1 and CDR2: MDHEN and SYDVKM. The CDR3 totals 12 residues. The CDR3 loop reads CASSPSGETQYF.

The chain is built from TRBV28 and TRBJ2-1; lacking DNA, the TRBD2 call made by TCRdb goes unchecked. This CDR3 comprises 17 residues. Germline CDR1 MDHEN, CDR2 SYDVKM. The CDR3 spells CASTPTSGGADYNEQFF.

The chain employs TRBV6-1 and TRBJ2-5; TCRdb picks TRBD2, but there is no DNA to check that call. The germline gives CDR1 MNHNS, CDR2 SASEGT. CDR3 length: 16 residues. The CDR3 loop is CASSEGTSGGQETQYF.

The J gene is TRBJ1-2, the V gene TRBV11-2; TCRdb's D gene call, TRBD1, goes unchecked for lack of DNA. The germline V gene encodes CDR1 SGHAT and CDR2 FQNNGV. The CDR3 runs to 15 residues. The CDR3 reads CASSSWTGGLDGYTF.

Here the CDR3 reads CATSDSGTAYEQYF. V is TRBV24-1 and J is TRBJ2-7; TCRdb's D call, TRBD1, is unchecked because there is no DNA. Germline lookup yields CDR1 KGHDR and CDR2 SFDVKD. This CDR3 has 14 amino acids.

V usage is TRBV9 and J usage is TRBJ2-5. The CDR3 has 13 amino acids. Per germline, CDR1 SGDLS and CDR2 YYNGEE. CDR3 amino acids: CASSVQPRETQYF. The whole variable domain, remainder taken from reference TRBV9 and TRBJ2-5, is DSGVTQTPKHLITATGQRVTLRCSPRSGDLSVYWYQQSLDQGLQFLIQYYNGEERAKGNILERFSAQQFPDLHSELNLSSLELGDSALYFCASSVQPRETQYFGPGTRLLVL.

The chain is built from TRBV18 and TRBJ2-1; TCRdb names TRBD2, which stays unverified in the absence of DNA. The CDR3 runs to 12 residues. Germline CDR1 is KGHSH and CDR2 is LQKENI. The CDR3 reads CASSRLDNEQFF.

This sequence joins TRBV7-9 and TRBJ1-5; without DNA, the TCRdb call of TRBD1 cannot be checked. Germline V gene lookup returns CDR1 SEHNR and CDR2 FQNEAQ (reference sequence). This CDR3 contains 16 residues. CDR3 sequence reads: CASSEDRAHSNQPQHF.